The TCR beta chain under discussion was sequenced for a study of blood T cells in healthy people across ages. With a J-beta primer mix and a sample-barcoded 5' primer, a second PCR ran about 7 to 12 cycles. TCRdb re-called the 5' RACE reads through MiXCR, storing one row per CDR3 protein. The repertoire consists of about 1,500,000 distinct CDR3 sequences, with 42% occurring once and the leading ten covering 7% to 9.5%. V shed 2 bases and J shed 5 bases, with 13 bases lying between them. Germline CDR1 MNHNS, CDR2 SASEGT. This CDR3 spans 14 amino acids. The chain uses TRBV6-1 and TRBJ2-7; tentatively, D is TRBD1 (5 bases). The clonotype originates from a woman aged 18-29 years in good health. The sample comprised blood. CDR3 amino acids: CASSEIGRVHEQYF. The CDR3 DNA sequence: TGTGCCAGCAGTGAAATCGGCAGGGTCCACGAGCAGTACTTC.